These T cell receptor beta chains were read from a single sample in a study of tumor-infiltrating lymphocytes in primary liver carcinoma. TCRdb passed the multiplex PCR reads through MiXCR, listing each CDR3 protein once. The table shows about 300,000 distinct CDR3 sequences, with 60% to 80% occurring only once. The sequenced material came from peripheral blood. Source of these receptors: a man between 35 and 55 years old with primary liver carcinoma and hepatitis B virus infection. The CDR3 runs from the conserved cysteine through the conserved F or W. D genes are given only for firm matches. Size values are once, few and many counts, or a class for expanded clones, and some rows have none.

d_call j_call v_call clone_size cdr3_nt cdr3_aa
NA TRBJ1-4 TRBV28 few TGTGCCAGCAGTTTTATAGGCGGGAATGAAAAACTGTTTTTT CASSFIGGNEKLFF
NA TRBJ1-1 TRBV5-4 many TGTGCCAGCAGCTTGACAGGTAACACTGAAGCTTTCTTT CASSLTGNTEAFF
TRBD1 TRBJ2-7 TRBV7-8 NA TGTGTCAGCAGCTTACGGACAGGGCCCTACGAGCAGTACTTC CVSSLRTGPYEQYF
NA TRBJ2-7 TRBV5-1 NA TGCGCCAGCAGCCGCGCTAAGCGTCTGTCCTACGAGCAGTACTTC CASSRAKRLSYEQYF
NA TRBJ2-3 TRBV5-5 many TGTGCCAGCGGGAGTTACAGGGAAGGCACAGATACGCAGTATTTT CASGSYREGTDTQYF
TRBD1 TRBJ1-2 TRBV29-1 once TGCAGCGTCCTCAGGGGGGCAGGAAGGCTTTCTGGCTACACCTTC CSVLRGAGRLSGYTF
NA TRBJ1-5 TRBV29-1 NA TGCAGCGCTGAAGATCGATACAGGGTTAATCAGCCCCAGCACTTT CSAEDRYRVNQPQHF
NA TRBJ1-2 TRBV6-1 NA TGTACCAGCAGTGAAGTTCCAAACTATGGCTACACCTTT CTSSEVPNYGYTF
NA TRBJ2-7 TRBV6-6 NA TGTGCTAGCAGTGTCTCAGCCTACGAGCAGTACTTC CASSVSAYEQYF
NA TRBJ1-2 TRBV11-1 NA TGCGCCAGCAGCGCGGGATTCAACTATGGCTACACCTTC CASSAGFNYGYTF
NA TRBJ1-1 TRBV5-6 once TGTGCCAGCAGCTTGTCGATGGCCCTGGACACTGAAGCTTTCTTT CASSLSMALDTEAFF
NA TRBJ2-3 TRBV6-6 NA TGTGCCAGCAGTCGCCAGGGGACTACGAGCACAAATACGCAGTATTTT CASSRQGTTSTNTQYF
NA TRBJ2-7 TRBV11-2 NA TGTGCCAGCAGCTTCCGCGACAGTCCGTCCTACGAGCAGTACTTT CASSFRDSPSYEQYF
NA TRBJ2-3 TRBV11-2 NA TGTGTCAGCAGCTTAGCTGGTTTCGCAGATACGCAGTATTTT CVSSLAGFADTQYF
NA TRBJ1-5 TRBV6-1 few TGTGCCAGCAGTGAAGCGGAGGGGAGATGGCAGCCCCAGCATTTT CASSEAEGRWQPQHF
NA TRBJ1-1 TRBV11-1 NA TGTGCCAGCAGCTTAGCGAGCCGGGGGATGAACACCGAAGCTTTCTTT CASSLASRGMNTEAFF
NA TRBJ1-4 TRBV11-3 NA TGTGCCAGCAGCCTTTGGACATGTGCAACTAATGAAAAACTGTTTTTT CASSLWTCATNEKLFF
NA TRBJ2-2 TRBV5-8 NA TGTGCCAGCAGCTCGGGACCTTACACCCGGGAGCTGTTTTTT CASSSGPYTRELFF
TRBD1 TRBJ2-1 TRBV6-1 NA TGTGCCGGCAGTATTTACGGGACAGGGGGCGATGAGCAGTTCTTC CAGSIYGTGGDEQFF
TRBD2 TRBJ2-3 TRBV5-4 once TGTGCCAGCACCCTCTTTAGCGGGAACATAGATACGCAGTATTTT CASTLFSGNIDTQYF
NA TRBJ1-5 TRBV28 NA TGTGCCAGCAGTTTTAGGGGGGGGAGCAATCAGCCCCAGCATTTT CASSFRGGSNQPQHF
NA TRBJ1-2 TRBV6-1 many TGTGCCAGCACCATCGAAGGGTTTGGTGGCTACACCTTC CASTIEGFGGYTF
NA TRBJ1-2 TRBV6-2/TRBV6-3 many TGTGCCAGCAGTTATCTCGGACGCGGCTATGGCTACACCTTC CASSYLGRGYGYTF
NA TRBJ2-1 TRBV14 few TGTGCCAGCAGCGCCCCTCATGGCAATGAGCAGTTCTTC CASSAPHGNEQFF
TRBD2 TRBJ2-1 TRBV11-3 NA TGTGCCATCAGCCTGAGCGGACTAGCGGAGCAGTTCTTC CAISLSGLAEQFF
TRBD1 TRBJ2-5 TRBV10-3 NA TGTGCCATCAGAAGACGGACAGGGATAGAAGAGGCCCAGTACTTC CAIRRRTGIEEAQYF
TRBD1 TRBJ2-1 TRBV5-4 NA TGTGCCAGCAGCGCGGCGGGACAGGGGTACAATGAGCAGTTCTTC CASSAAGQGYNEQFF
TRBD1 TRBJ1-5 TRBV6-6 NA TGTGCCAGCATAAGCCGGACAGGGTCCAATCGGCCCCAGCATTTT CASISRTGSNRPQHF
NA TRBJ2-5 TRBV11-1 NA TGTGCCGACAGCCCCTATAGCCCAGGAGAGACCCAGTACTTC CADSPYSPGETQYF
TRBD1 TRBJ2-5 TRBV6-1 NA TGTGCCAACAGTTATCAGGGGGCAGAGACCCAGTACTTC CANSYQGAETQYF
NA TRBJ1-2 TRBV11-2 NA TGTGCCAGCAGCTTAGGGGGGGAAGATGGCTACACCTTC CASSLGGEDGYTF
NA TRBJ1-2 TRBV18 NA TGTGCCAGCTCACCACCCTATACAGGGAGCAGAGATGGCTACACCTTC CASSPPYTGSRDGYTF
TRBD2 TRBJ2-5 TRBV12-3/TRBV12-4 NA TGTGCCAGCAGCCCCACCGGGACTAACGGAGTCCAAGAGACCCAGTACTTC CASSPTGTNGVQETQYF
NA TRBJ1-1 TRBV4-1 few TGCACCAGCAGCCAAGCTGGCACTGAAGCTTTCTTT CTSSQAGTEAFF
NA TRBJ2-7 TRBV6-5 NA TGTGCCAGCAGTCACCCCCGGAGCTGGAACAATGAGCAGTACTTC CASSHPRSWNNEQYF
TRBD2 TRBJ2-1 TRBV10-3 once TGTGCCGCCAATCCCACTAGCGGGAGTTACAATGAGCAGTTCTTC CAANPTSGSYNEQFF
NA TRBJ1-1 TRBV29-1 NA TGCAGGGTTGCGGCAGGGTGGGGAATGAACACTGAAACTTTCTTT CRVAAGWGMNTETFF
TRBD2 TRBJ2-7 TRBV5-8 few TGTGCCAGCCAACGTAGCGGGTCATACGAGCAGTACTTC CASQRSGSYEQYF
TRBD1 TRBJ2-7 TRBV5-1 NA TGCACCAGCAGCCTCGGGACAGGGTCCTACGAGCAGTACTTC CTSSLGTGSYEQYF
TRBD2 TRBJ2-3 TRBV29-1 NA TGCAGCGTCCAGGCGGGAGGGACAGATACGCAGTATTTT CSVQAGGTDTQYF
NA TRBJ2-6 TRBV11-2 NA TGTGCCAGCAGCTCCCACAGGGACCCCAGAGCCAACGTCCTGACTTTC CASSSHRDPRANVLTF
TRBD2 TRBJ2-3 TRBV7-9 NA TGTGCCAGCAGCCCTGGGGGAGGGTATCGCTCAAATACGCAGTATTTT CASSPGGGYRSNTQYF
TRBD2 TRBJ2-2 TRBV20-1 NA TGCAGTGCTATAGGGAGGGCCCCTGGGGAGCTGTTTTTT CSAIGRAPGELFF
NA TRBJ2-7 TRBV6-6 NA TGTGACAGCAGTTCGCCGGGACGGACCTACGAGCAGTACTTC CDSSSPGRTYEQYF
TRBD2 TRBJ2-4 TRBV4-3 few TGCGCCAGCAGCCAACTAGCGGGGCAAGCCAAAAACATTCAGTACTTC CASSQLAGQAKNIQYF
NA TRBJ2-1 TRBV5-1 NA TGCGCCAGCAGCCCCGGGAGTAGTGATGAGCAGTTCTTC CASSPGSSDEQFF
NA TRBJ2-3 TRBV6-5 many TGTGCCAGCGGGAGAGGGACCATAGGCACAGATACGCAGTATTTT CASGRGTIGTDTQYF
NA TRBJ2-7 TRBV11-3 NA TGTGCCAACAGCTTAACACCCAGCGGCGAGCAGTACTTC CANSLTPSGEQYF
NA TRBJ1-1 TRBV29-1 many TGCAGCGTAATGACCTACGAGAACACTGAAGCTTTCTTT CSVMTYENTEAFF
TRBD2 TRBJ2-5 TRBV5-1 NA TGCGCCAGCAGCTTGTGGAGCGGGAGGAAAGAGACCCAGTACTTC CASSLWSGRKETQYF
TRBD1 TRBJ1-4 TRBV5-1 NA TGCGCCAGCAGCTTACAGGGGGCTAATGAAAAACTGTTTTTT CASSLQGANEKLFF
TRBD2 TRBJ2-3 TRBV29-1 many TGCAGCGGGGGGGGAGGGTCAGATACGCAGTATTTT CSGGGGSDTQYF
NA TRBJ2-2 TRBV7-3 NA TGTGCCAGCAGCTTAACCCCCCGTCCGTCCGGGGAGCTGTTTTTT CASSLTPRPSGELFF
TRBD2 TRBJ2-3 TRBV6-2/TRBV6-3 many TGTGCCAGCAGTTACGAGCCGGACGGGAGGGCCCCAGATACGCAGTATTTT CASSYEPDGRAPDTQYF
TRBD2 TRBJ2-2 TRBV6-5 NA TGTGTCAGCAGTGGATGGACTAGCGGTAACACCGGGGAGCTGTTTTTT CVSSGWTSGNTGELFF
NA TRBJ2-5 TRBV11-1 NA TGTGCCAGCAGCCTGGACAGATCCTTGGGAGAGACCCGGTACTTC CASSLDRSLGETRYF
TRBD2 TRBJ2-1 TRBV11-2 NA TGTGCCAGCAGCTTAAGTCTAGCGGGGACCTACAATGAGCAGTTCTTC CASSLSLAGTYNEQFF
NA TRBJ2-7 TRBV28 NA TGTGCCAGCACGAGGGGGACTCGAAAGGCCTACGAGCGGTACTTC CASTRGTRKAYERYF
NA TRBJ2-6 TRBV5-6 NA TGTGCCAGCAGCTTGCCCCGTAGCTCTGGGGCCAACGTCCTGACTTTC CASSLPRSSGANVLTF